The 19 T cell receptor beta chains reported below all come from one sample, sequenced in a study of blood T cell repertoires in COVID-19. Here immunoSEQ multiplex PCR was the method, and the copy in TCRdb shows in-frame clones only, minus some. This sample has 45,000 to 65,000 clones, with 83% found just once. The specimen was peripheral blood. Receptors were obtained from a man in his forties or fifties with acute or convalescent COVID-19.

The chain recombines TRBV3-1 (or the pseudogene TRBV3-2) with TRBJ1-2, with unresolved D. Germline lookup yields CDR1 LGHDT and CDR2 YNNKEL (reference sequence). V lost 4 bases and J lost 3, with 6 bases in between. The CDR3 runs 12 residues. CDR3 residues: CASSLTDYGYTF. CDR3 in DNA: TGTGCCAGCAGCCTAACTGACTATGGCTACACCTTC.

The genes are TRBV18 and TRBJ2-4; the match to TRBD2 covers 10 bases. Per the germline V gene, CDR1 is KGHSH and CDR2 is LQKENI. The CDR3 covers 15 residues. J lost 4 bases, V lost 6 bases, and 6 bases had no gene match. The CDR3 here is CASSPRTSGKNIQYF. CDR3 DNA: TGTGCCAGCTCCCCCCGGACTAGCGGTAAAAACATTCAGTACTTC.

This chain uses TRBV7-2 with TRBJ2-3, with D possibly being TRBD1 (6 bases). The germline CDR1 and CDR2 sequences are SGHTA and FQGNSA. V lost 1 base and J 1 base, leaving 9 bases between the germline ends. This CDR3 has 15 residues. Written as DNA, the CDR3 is TGTGCCAGCAGCTTAGAGGACAGTCGCACAGATACGCAGTATTTT. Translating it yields CASSLEDSRTDTQYF.

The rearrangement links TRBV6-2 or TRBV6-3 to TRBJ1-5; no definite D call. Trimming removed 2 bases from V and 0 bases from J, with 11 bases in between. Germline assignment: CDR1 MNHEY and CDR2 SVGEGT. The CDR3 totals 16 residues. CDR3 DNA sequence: TGTGCCAGCAGTTACCGGAGAGAAAATAGCAATCAGCCCCAGCATTTT. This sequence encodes CASSYRRENSNQPQHF.

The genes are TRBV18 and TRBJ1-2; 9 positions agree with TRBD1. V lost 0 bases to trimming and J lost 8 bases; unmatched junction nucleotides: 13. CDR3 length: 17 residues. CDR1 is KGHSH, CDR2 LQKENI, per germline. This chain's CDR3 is CASSPPGTGRSSGGYTF. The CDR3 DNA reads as TGTGCCAGCTCACCACCGGGGACAGGGCGTAGCTCTGGGGGCTACACCTTC. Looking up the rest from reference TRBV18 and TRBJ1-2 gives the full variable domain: NAGVMQNPRHLVRRRGQEARLRCSPMKGHSHVYWYRQLPEEGLKFMVYLQKENIIDESGMPKERFSAEFPKEGPSILRIQQVVRGDSAAYFCASSPPGTGRSSGGYTFGSGTRLTVV.

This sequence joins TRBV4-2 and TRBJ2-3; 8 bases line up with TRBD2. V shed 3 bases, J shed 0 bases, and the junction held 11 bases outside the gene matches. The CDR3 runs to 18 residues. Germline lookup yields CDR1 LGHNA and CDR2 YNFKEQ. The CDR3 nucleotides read TGTGCCAGCAGCCACGACCTCGGGGGGGCCGGTAGCACAGATACGCAGTATTTT. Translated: CASSHDLGGAGSTDTQYF.

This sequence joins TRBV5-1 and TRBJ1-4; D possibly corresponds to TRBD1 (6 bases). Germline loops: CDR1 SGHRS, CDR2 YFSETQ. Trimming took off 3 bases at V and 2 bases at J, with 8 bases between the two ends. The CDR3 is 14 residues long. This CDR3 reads CASSSQGTNEKLFF. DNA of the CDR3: TGCGCCAGCAGCTCTCAGGGGACTAATGAAAAACTGTTTTTT.

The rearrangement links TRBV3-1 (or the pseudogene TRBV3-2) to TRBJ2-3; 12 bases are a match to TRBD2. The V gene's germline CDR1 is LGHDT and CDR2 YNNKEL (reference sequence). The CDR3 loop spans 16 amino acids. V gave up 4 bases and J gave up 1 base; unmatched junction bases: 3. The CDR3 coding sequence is TGTGCCAGCAGCCCGGGACTAGCGGGCGGCACAGATACGCAGTATTTT. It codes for CASSPGLAGGTDTQYF.

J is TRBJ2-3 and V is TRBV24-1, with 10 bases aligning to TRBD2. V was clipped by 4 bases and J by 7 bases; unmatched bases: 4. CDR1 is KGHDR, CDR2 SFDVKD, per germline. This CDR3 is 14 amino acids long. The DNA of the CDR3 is TGTGCCACCAGTGACCTAGCGGGAGTACATACGCAGTATTTT. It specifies CATSDLAGVHTQYF.

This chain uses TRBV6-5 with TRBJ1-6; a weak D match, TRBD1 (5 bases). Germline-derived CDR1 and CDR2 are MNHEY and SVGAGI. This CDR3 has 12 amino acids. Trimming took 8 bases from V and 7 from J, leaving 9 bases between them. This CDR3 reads CASGGGNSPLHF. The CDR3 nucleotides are TGTGCCAGCGGGGGGGGAAATTCACCCCTCCACTTT.

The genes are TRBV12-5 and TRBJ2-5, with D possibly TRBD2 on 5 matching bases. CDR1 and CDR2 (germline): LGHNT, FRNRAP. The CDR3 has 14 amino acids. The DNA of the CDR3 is TGTGCCTGTTCTCCGAGGGTTAACGGAGAGACCCAGTACTTC. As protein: CACSPRVNGETQYF.

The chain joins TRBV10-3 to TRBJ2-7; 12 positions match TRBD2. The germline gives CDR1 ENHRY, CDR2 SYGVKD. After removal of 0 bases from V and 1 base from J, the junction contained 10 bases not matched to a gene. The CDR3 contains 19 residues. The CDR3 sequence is CAISESFASGGAGSYEQYV. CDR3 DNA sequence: TGTGCCATCAGTGAGTCATTTGCTAGCGGGGGGGCCGGTTCCTACGAGCAGTACGTC.

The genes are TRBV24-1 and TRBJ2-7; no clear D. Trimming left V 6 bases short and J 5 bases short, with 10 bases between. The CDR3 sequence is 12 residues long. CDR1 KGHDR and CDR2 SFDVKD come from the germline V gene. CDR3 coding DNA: TGTGCCACCAGTCATGGGCCGAACGAGCAGTACTTC. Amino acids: CATSHGPNEQYF.

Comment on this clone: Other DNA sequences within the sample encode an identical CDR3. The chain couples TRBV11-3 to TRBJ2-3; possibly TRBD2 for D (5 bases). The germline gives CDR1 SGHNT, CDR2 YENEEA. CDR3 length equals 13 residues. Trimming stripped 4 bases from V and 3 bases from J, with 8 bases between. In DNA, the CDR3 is TGTGCCAGCAGCTCCAGGACTACAGATACGCAGTATTTT. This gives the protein CASSSRTTDTQYF.

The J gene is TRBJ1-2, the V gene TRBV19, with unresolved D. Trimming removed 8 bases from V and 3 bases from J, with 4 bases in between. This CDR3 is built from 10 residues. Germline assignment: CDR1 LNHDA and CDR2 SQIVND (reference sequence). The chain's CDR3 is CASWHYGYTF. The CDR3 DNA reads TGTGCCAGTTGGCACTATGGCTACACCTTC.

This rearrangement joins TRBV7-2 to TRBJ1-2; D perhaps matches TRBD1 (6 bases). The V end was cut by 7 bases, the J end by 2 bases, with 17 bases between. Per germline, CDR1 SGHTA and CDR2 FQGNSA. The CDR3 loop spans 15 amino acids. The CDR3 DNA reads TGTGCCAGCACCCGGGAAGCAGGGACAAACTATGGCTACACCTTC. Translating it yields CASTREAGTNYGYTF.

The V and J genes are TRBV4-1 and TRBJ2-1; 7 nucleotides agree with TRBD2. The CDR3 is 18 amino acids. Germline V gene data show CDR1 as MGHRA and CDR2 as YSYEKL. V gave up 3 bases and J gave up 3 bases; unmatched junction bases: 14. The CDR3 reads CASSQRDMASGDYNEQFF. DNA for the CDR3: TGCGCCAGCAGCCAGAGAGACATGGCTAGCGGAGACTACAATGAGCAGTTCTTC.

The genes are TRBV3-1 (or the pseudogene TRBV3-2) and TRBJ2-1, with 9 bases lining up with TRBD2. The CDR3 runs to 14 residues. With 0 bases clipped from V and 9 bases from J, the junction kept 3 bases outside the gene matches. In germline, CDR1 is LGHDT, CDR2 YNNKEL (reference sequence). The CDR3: CASSQETSGSEQFF. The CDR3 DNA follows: TGTGCCAGCAGCCAAGAGACTAGCGGAAGTGAGCAGTTCTTC.

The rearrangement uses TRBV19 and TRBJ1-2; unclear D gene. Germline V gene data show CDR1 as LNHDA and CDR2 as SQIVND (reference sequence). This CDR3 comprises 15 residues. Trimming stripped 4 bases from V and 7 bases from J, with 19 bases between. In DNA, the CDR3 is TGTGCCAGTAGTACCCAGGTCGACGAGTTTACTGGCTACACCTTC. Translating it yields CASSTQVDEFTGYTF.